The 32 T cell receptor beta chains below come from one sample, sequenced in a study of cytomegalovirus exposure and HLA in healthy donors. Vbeta (60) and Jbeta (13) primers were used in the PCR. TCRdb keeps only in-frame clones here, not all; method: immunoSEQ multiplex PCR. Found here are 150,000 to 200,000 clones, approximately 80% of them singletons; the top ten hold roughly 0.098%. Sequencing was carried out using PBMCs. The receptors were gathered from a boy aged 2 to 9 in good health and CMV-seronegative.

The rearrangement links TRBV4-2 to TRBJ2-5; 7 bases line up with TRBD2. Gene TRBJ2-7 matches the end of the DNA better, so the J call may be wrong. The CDR3 is 18 amino acids. Germline loops: CDR1 LGHNA, CDR2 YNFKEQ. CDR3 residues: CASSQERVARGSSYEQYF. CDR3 bases: TGTGCCAGCAGCCAAGAAAGGGTAGCGCGGGGGAGCTCCTACGAGCAGTACTTC.

The gene calls are TRBV7-2 and TRBJ1-2; 8 nucleotides match TRBD1. In germline, CDR1 is SGHTA, CDR2 FQGNSA. Trimming cost V 5 bases and J 7 bases; bases outside gene matches: 6. The CDR3 contains 13 residues. CDR3 in DNA: TGTGCCAGCAGCCCCGGACAGGGCGCTGGCTACACCTTC. This translates into CASSPGQGAGYTF.

The chain uses TRBV25-1 and TRBJ2-1; TRBD1 matches 10 bases. The J segment lost 8 bases and the V segment lost 8 bases, leaving 15 bases of the junction unmatched. The CDR3 loop spans 16 amino acids. Looked up from germline, CDR1 is MGHDK and CDR2 is SYGVNS. The chain's CDR3 is CASGDPGQGTGHEQFF. The CDR3 region has the DNA TGTGCCAGCGGAGATCCGGGACAGGGGACAGGCCATGAGCAGTTCTTC.

The V and J genes are TRBV29-1 and TRBJ1-1; D call uncertain. CDR1 and CDR2 from the germline V gene are SQVTM and ANQGSEA. This CDR3 has 10 amino acids. V shed 6 bases and J shed 11 bases, with 13 bases lying between them. The CDR3 loop is CSVPGPGAFF. The DNA of the CDR3 is TGCAGCGTCCCAGGTCCTGGGGCTTTCTTT. Variable domain in full (rest from reference TRBV29-1 and TRBJ1-1): SAVISQKPSRDICQRGTSLTIQCQVDSQVTMMFWYRQQPGQSLTLIATANQGSEATYESGFVIDKFPISRPNLTFSTLTVSNMSPEDSSIYLCSVPGPGAFFGQGTRLTVV.

This chain joins TRBV6-1 and TRBJ1-3; 7 nucleotides line up with TRBD1. Trimming at V came to 6 bases and at J to 2 bases, leaving 7 bases not matched to a gene. The germline V gene encodes CDR1 MNHNS and CDR2 SASEGT. This CDR3 region has 15 residues. CDR3 nucleotide sequence: TGTGCCAGCAGCCACAATACAGGGGCTGGAAACACCATATATTTT. Translating gives CASSHNTGAGNTIYF.

This clone was seen more than once but under ten times. The CDR3 loop is CASSVDRGLEQYF. The CDR3 bases are TGTGCCAGTAGTGTCGACAGGGGGCTCGAGCAGTACTTC. The rearrangement uses TRBV19 and TRBJ2-7, with 10 bases aligning to TRBD1. V was clipped by 5 bases and J by 6 bases; unmatched bases: 4. Germline V lookup: CDR1 LNHDA, CDR2 SQIVND (reference sequence). The CDR3 is made up of 13 amino acids.

V gene TRBV11-2 combines with J gene TRBJ2-5; tentatively, D is TRBD1 (6 bases). V lost 5 bases and J 3 bases, leaving 13 bases between the germline ends. This CDR3 is built from 14 residues. Germline V gene data show CDR1 as SGHAT and CDR2 as FQNNGV. The CDR3 bases are TGTGCCAGCAGCACTCGTTCAGGGGAAGAGACCCAGTACTTC. Protein: CASSTRSGEETQYF.

The CDR3 here is CASSMTGNEQYF. CDR3 coding DNA: TGTGCCAGCAGCATGACAGGAAACGAGCAGTACTTC. The V gene is TRBV5-4, the J gene TRBJ2-7; the D gene is possibly TRBD1 (6 bases). The CDR3 runs 12 residues. V lost 4 bases and J 5 bases, leaving 10 bases between the germline ends. The germline CDR1 and CDR2 sequences are SGHNT and YYREEE (reference sequence).

This chain connects TRBV6-5 to TRBJ1-2; a possible D gene is TRBD1 (5 bases). The germline V gene encodes CDR1 MNHEY and CDR2 SVGAGI. The V end lost 6 bases, the J end lost 4 bases, and 18 bases lay between the germline ends. The CDR3 loop spans 15 amino acids. The CDR3 reads CASRTPSRGVYGYTF. As DNA, the CDR3 is TGTGCCAGCAGAACCCCCTCTCGGGGGGTCTATGGCTACACCTTC.

The rearrangement joins TRBV19 to TRBJ1-1; D unresolved. The CDR3 extends over 13 amino acids. V was shortened by 4 bases and J by 6 bases, with 12 bases between the two germline ends. The germline gives CDR1 LNHDA, CDR2 SQIVND (reference sequence). The CDR3 reads CASSKAGDSEAFF. In DNA form, the CDR3 reads TGTGCCAGTAGTAAGGCCGGGGATTCTGAAGCTTTCTTT.

The rearrangement joins TRBV27 to TRBJ2-7; D ambiguous. Deletions cut 6 bases from V and 4 bases from J, with 22 bases between. Germline V gene sequence: CDR1 MNHEY, CDR2 SMNVEV (reference sequence). There are 16 residues in the CDR3. The CDR3 DNA reads as TGTGCCAGCAGCCCCGGCCCCCCAATCCGCGGTTACGAGCAGTACTTC. Its translation: CASSPGPPIRGYEQYF.

The chain uses TRBV5-1 and TRBJ2-5, with 10 bases identical to TRBD1. The CDR3 loop spans 15 amino acids. Trimming cost V 2 bases and J 3 bases; bases outside gene matches: 4. Germline V gives CDR1 SGHRS, CDR2 YFSETQ. CDR3 sequence (DNA): TGCGCCAGCAGCTTCGGGACAGGGGTAAAAGAGACCCAGTACTTC. Protein product: CASSFGTGVKETQYF.

The gene calls are TRBV11-1 and TRBJ1-2; 8 bases are shared with TRBD1. Germline CDR1 SGHAT, CDR2 FQDESV (reference sequence). V lost 6 bases and J lost 1; bases outside the gene matches: 13. The CDR3 length is 17 residues. CDR3 protein: CASRWTGRPPHNYGYTF. DNA for the CDR3: TGTGCCAGCAGATGGACAGGGCGACCCCCTCATAACTATGGCTACACCTTC.

There are a few counts of this clone. The gene calls are TRBV7-3 and TRBJ2-7, with 8 bases fitting TRBD1. Trimming removed 3 bases from V and 2 bases from J; junction bases left unmatched: 3. The CDR3 length is 14 residues. In germline, CDR1 is SGHTA, CDR2 FQGTGA. In DNA form, the CDR3 reads TGTGCCAGCAGCTTCGACAGGGGAACCTACGAGCAGTACTTC. This codes for CASSFDRGTYEQYF.

The V call is TRBV6-6, the J call TRBJ2-3, with 8 positions matching TRBD2. Germline V gene sequence: CDR1 MNHNY, CDR2 SVGAGI (reference sequence). The J segment lost 9 bases and the V segment lost 4 bases, leaving 15 bases of the junction unmatched. CDR3 length: 16 amino acids. The CDR3 nucleotides read TGTGCCAGCAGTTTCTTTAGCGGGGCGGAGGGAGGGACGCAGTATTTT. Its protein product is CASSFFSGAEGGTQYF.

This clone turned up a few times. V and J are TRBV4-3 and TRBJ1-2, with 8 bases that match TRBD1. J lost 4 bases, V lost 1 base, and 5 bases had no gene match. Germline-derived CDR1 and CDR2 are LGHNA and YSLEER. The CDR3 spans 15 residues. DNA of the CDR3: TGCGCCAGCAGCCAAGGTTTAGGACAGGGCTATGGCTACACCTTC. It specifies CASSQGLGQGYGYTF.

The rearrangement joins TRBV27 to TRBJ2-3; D may be TRBD2 (7 bases). V lost 8 bases to trimming and J lost 1 base, with 10 bases between them. The CDR3 is made up of 13 amino acids. Per the germline V gene, CDR1 is MNHEY and CDR2 is SMNVEV (reference sequence). CDR3 region: CASGGAGTDTQYF. As DNA, the CDR3 is TGTGCCAGCGGGGGGGCTGGCACAGATACGCAGTATTTT.

The V gene is TRBV7-8, the J gene TRBJ2-1; 7 positions match TRBD1. Germline V gene sequence: CDR1 SGHVS, CDR2 FQNEAQ. After removal of 5 bases from V and 8 bases from J, the junction contained 15 bases not matched to a gene. The CDR3 contains 16 residues. The CDR3 sequence: CASSHRRYPGQHEQFF. CDR3 in DNA: TGTGCCAGCAGCCACCGCCGGTACCCGGGACAGCATGAGCAGTTCTTC.

V usage is TRBV27 and J usage is TRBJ2-3; 8 bases agree with TRBD1. V lost 6 bases, J lost 4 bases, and 6 bases stayed unmatched. From germline, CDR1 is MNHEY and CDR2 SMNVEV (reference sequence). This CDR3 has 14 residues. As DNA, the CDR3 is TGTGCCAGCAGACTCGACAGGGGCGCAGATACGCAGTATTTT. Residues: CASRLDRGADTQYF.

In its sample, this clone was seen once. The rearrangement uses TRBV28 and TRBJ2-5, with a possible D match to TRBD1 (6 bases). Between the trimmed V and J ends, which lost 6 bases and 2 bases, there was a span of 10 bases. Germline V lookup: CDR1 MDHEN, CDR2 SYDVKM. The CDR3 covers 13 residues. The CDR3 reads CASRGTSQETQYF. The DNA of the CDR3 is TGTGCCAGCAGGGGGACAAGTCAAGAGACCCAGTACTTC.

The gene calls are TRBV19 and TRBJ1-2; maybe TRBD1 (5 bases). Between the trimmed V and J ends, which lost 11 bases and 7 bases, there was a span of 11 bases. This CDR3 comprises 10 residues. Germline-derived CDR1 and CDR2 are LNHDA and SQIVND (reference sequence). The CDR3 coding sequence is TGTGCCTCGGGGGTCGGTGGCTACACCTTC. It is translated as CASGVGGYTF.

CDR3: CASSRKQGVPGELFF. In nucleotides, the CDR3 is TGCGCCAGCAGCCGTAAACAGGGTGTTCCCGGGGAGCTGTTTTTT. The chain is built from TRBV4-3 and TRBJ2-2, with D maybe TRBD1 (6 bases). The length of the CDR3 is 15 residues. Germline values: CDR1 LGHNA, CDR2 YSLEER. V lost 4 bases to trimming and J lost 6 bases, with 15 bases between them.

The chain has TRBV7-9 and TRBJ1-1; no clear D gene. Germline V gene data show CDR1 as SEHNR and CDR2 as FQNEAQ (reference sequence). The CDR3 is 15 amino acids. Trimming left V 5 bases short and J 0 bases short, with 13 bases between. The DNA for the CDR3 is TGTGCCAGCAGCGTCGGGAGGACCCTGAACACTGAAGCTTTCTTT. It is translated as CASSVGRTLNTEAFF.

This sequence joins TRBV7-2 and TRBJ2-5; 10 bases map to TRBD2. Germline V gives CDR1 SGHTA, CDR2 FQGNSA. V dropped 0 bases and J dropped 3; count of bases not matched to a gene: 4. The CDR3 is made up of 16 amino acids. CDR3 sequence: CASSLARLAGEETQYF. The CDR3 nucleotides are TGTGCCAGCAGCTTAGCGAGGCTAGCGGGGGAAGAGACCCAGTACTTC.

This chain connects TRBV5-4 to TRBJ2-5; TRBD1 aligns across 8 bases. This CDR3 region has 13 residues. Germline lookup yields CDR1 SGHNT and CDR2 YYREEE (reference sequence). CDR3 in DNA: TGTGCTGGGGCGACAGGGGTTGGGGAGACCCAGTACTTC. This sequence encodes CAGATGVGETQYF.

The chain recombines TRBV15 with TRBJ2-7; D not certain. V gave up 3 bases and J gave up 6 bases, with 21 bases separating them. In germline, CDR1 is LNHNV, CDR2 YYDKDF (reference sequence). The CDR3 totals 16 residues. Here the CDR3 reads CATSRTAQGPRGEQYF. The CDR3 region has the DNA TGTGCCACCAGCAGGACGGCCCAAGGTCCGCGCGGCGAGCAGTACTTC.

This clone was recorded only once. The V call is TRBV5-1, the J call TRBJ2-4; 7 positions match TRBD2. The CDR3 consists of 16 residues. V trimming: 2 bases; J trimming: 2 bases; junction bases outside the gene matches: 7. Germline values: CDR1 SGHRS, CDR2 YFSETQ. Here the CDR3 DNA reads TGCGCCAGCAGCTTCAGCCGCGGGGGAACCAAAAACATTCAGTACTTC. This translates into CASSFSRGGTKNIQYF. The full variable domain, completed using reference TRBV5-1 and TRBJ2-4, is KAGVTQTPRYLIKTRGQQVTLSCSPISGHRSVSWYQQTPGQGLQFLFEYFSETQRNKGNFPGRFSGRQFSNSRSEMNVSTLELGDSALYLCASSFSRGGTKNIQYFGAGTRLSVL.

The chain links TRBV7-9 to TRBJ2-7, with 8 positions matching TRBD1. Trimming removed 5 bases from V and 2 bases from J; junction bases left unmatched: 5. Germline CDR1 reads SEHNR; CDR2 reads FQNEAQ (reference sequence). The CDR3 spans 14 residues. This chain's CDR3 is CASSLDRATYEQYF. CDR3 bases: TGTGCCAGCAGCCTGGACAGGGCGACCTACGAGCAGTACTTC. Looking up the rest from reference TRBV7-9 and TRBJ2-7 gives the full variable domain: DTGVSQNPRHKITKRGQNVTFRCDPISEHNRLYWYRQTLGQGPEFLTYFQNEAQLEKSRLLSDRFSAERPKGSFSTLEIQRTEQGDSAMYLCASSLDRATYEQYFGPGTRLTVT.

The chain recombines TRBV6-1 with TRBJ1-6, with a weak D call TRBD1 (5 bases). With 7 bases removed from V and 3 bases from J, the gap between germline ends came to 13 bases. This CDR3 has 15 amino acids. In germline, CDR1 is MNHNS, CDR2 SASEGT. The chain's CDR3 is CASTGVTVYNSPLHF. The DNA of the CDR3 is TGTGCCAGCACGGGGGTCACGGTCTATAATTCACCCCTCCACTTT.

V gene TRBV12-5 combines with J gene TRBJ2-7; the D is unclear. There are 14 residues in the CDR3. V lost 0 bases and J lost 2, with 8 bases in between. Germline V gives CDR1 LGHNT, CDR2 FRNRAP. The CDR3 DNA follows: TGTGCTAGTGGTTTGGTCGCAGGTCCCTACGAGCAGTACTTC. Translating it yields CASGLVAGPYEQYF.

The genes are TRBV7-8 and TRBJ2-5, with D possibly TRBD2 on 5 matching bases. Germline CDR1 SGHVS, CDR2 FQNEAQ. This CDR3 has 16 amino acids. The germline V and J ends were trimmed by 5 bases and 1 base, with 17 bases remaining between them. CDR3 bases: TGTGCCAGCAGCCGCTTAGCCGGGAACCTCCAAGAGACCCAGTACTTC. Protein product: CASSRLAGNLQETQYF.

This sequence joins TRBV28 and TRBJ2-3, with 11 bases that match TRBD1. Trimming cost V 4 bases and J 7 bases; bases outside gene matches: 13. The length of the CDR3 is 17 residues. Germline V gene sequence: CDR1 MDHEN, CDR2 SYDVKM. CDR3 in amino acids: CASSSQLRDRGWYTQYF. As DNA, the CDR3 is TGTGCCAGCAGTTCTCAGCTCCGGGACAGGGGGTGGTATACGCAGTATTTT. Full variable domain (missing parts from reference TRBV28 and TRBJ2-3): DVKVTQSSRYLVKRTGEKVFLECVQDMDHENMFWYRQDPGLGLRLIYFSYDVKMKEKGDIPEGYSVSREKKERFSLILESASTNQTSMYLCASSSQLRDRGWYTQYFGPGTRLTVL.